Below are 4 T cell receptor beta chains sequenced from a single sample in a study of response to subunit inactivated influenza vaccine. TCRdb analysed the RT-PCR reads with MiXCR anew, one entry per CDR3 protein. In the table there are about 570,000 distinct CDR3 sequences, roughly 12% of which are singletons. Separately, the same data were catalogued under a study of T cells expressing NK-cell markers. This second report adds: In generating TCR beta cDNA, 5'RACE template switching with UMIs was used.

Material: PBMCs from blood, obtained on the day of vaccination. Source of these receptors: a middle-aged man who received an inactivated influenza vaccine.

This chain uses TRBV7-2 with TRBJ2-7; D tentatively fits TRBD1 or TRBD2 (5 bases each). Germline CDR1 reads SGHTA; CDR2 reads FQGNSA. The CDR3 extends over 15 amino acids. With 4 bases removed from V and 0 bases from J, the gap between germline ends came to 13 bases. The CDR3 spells CASSSRGAASYEQYF. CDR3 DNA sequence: TGTGCCAGCAGCTCTAGAGGGGCCGCCTCCTACGAGCAGTACTTC.

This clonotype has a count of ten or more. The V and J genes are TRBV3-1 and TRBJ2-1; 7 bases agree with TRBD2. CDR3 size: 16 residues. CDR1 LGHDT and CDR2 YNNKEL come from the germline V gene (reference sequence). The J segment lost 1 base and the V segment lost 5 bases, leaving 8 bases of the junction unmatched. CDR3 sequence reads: CASSAPQAGSYNEQFF. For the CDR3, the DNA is TGTGCCAGCAGCGCCCCGCAAGCGGGATCCTACAATGAGCAGTTCTTC.

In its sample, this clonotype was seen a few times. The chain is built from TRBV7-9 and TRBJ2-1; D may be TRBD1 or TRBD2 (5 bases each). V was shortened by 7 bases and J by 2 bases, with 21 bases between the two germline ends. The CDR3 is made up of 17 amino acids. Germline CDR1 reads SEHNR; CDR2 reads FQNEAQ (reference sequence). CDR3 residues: CASTSGQLRAPYNEQFF. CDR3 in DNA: TGTGCCAGCACCTCGGGGCAGCTGAGGGCCCCCTACAATGAGCAGTTCTTC.

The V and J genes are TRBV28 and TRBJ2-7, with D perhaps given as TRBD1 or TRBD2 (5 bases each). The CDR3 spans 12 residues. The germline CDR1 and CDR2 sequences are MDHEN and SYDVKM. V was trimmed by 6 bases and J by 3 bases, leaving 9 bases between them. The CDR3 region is CASRRDLYEQYF. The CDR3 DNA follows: TGTGCCAGCAGACGGGACCTCTACGAGCAGTACTTC.